This T cell receptor (beta chain) was retrieved from a study of T cells in Graves' hyperthyroidism and ophthalmopathy. V lost 4 bases and J lost 2, with 9 bases in between. There are 13 residues in the CDR3. Germline-derived CDR1 and CDR2 are LNHDA and SQIVND (reference sequence). A few counts support this clonotype. There were TCR beta CDR3 regions amplified from RNA transcripts. The HTBI primer set was used in a first-round RT-PCR of the TCR CDR3. TCRdb recomputed calls from the multiplex PCR reads with MiXCR, one row per CDR3 protein. The table has some 760,000 distinct CDR3 sequences, approximately 15% seen once.

Source material: blood. The rearrangement links TRBV19 to TRBJ2-7; D remains unclear. The TCR was taken from a woman under 30 with Graves' hyperthyroidism. The DNA of the CDR3 is TGTGCCAGTAGTACCCGGGCCCCCTACGAGCAGTACTTC. Protein product: CASSTRAPYEQYF.